The clone carrying this TCR beta chain was counted a single time. Its antigen is undetermined. The entry originates in a study of T cell responses to AZD1222 COVID-19 vaccine. The study, taken as a whole, reports: There were mostly white British donors and more females than males, and clonal diversity was possibly underestimated. It was only after the peak T cell response that any repertoires were sampled.

The CDR3 has 15 amino acids. V lost 0 bases and J lost 0, with 4 bases in between. Germline V gene lookup returns CDR1 SGHNT and CDR2 YYREEE (reference sequence). TCRdb keeps only in-frame clones here, not all; method: immunoSEQ multiplex PCR. The sample lists some 200,000 clones, approximately 91% occurring once. The sequence was collected from an adult in good health. The starting material was peripheral blood, obtained on day 0 of AZD1222 vaccination. The gene calls are TRBV5-4 and TRBJ1-6, with D unclear. The CDR3 sequence is CASSLGSSYNSPLHF. As DNA, the CDR3 is TGTGCCAGCAGCTTGGGCAGCTCCTATAATTCACCCCTCCACTTT.